This TCR beta chain was sequenced for a study of response to subunit inactivated influenza vaccine. TCRdb used MiXCR to reprocess the RT-PCR reads, holding one entry per CDR3 protein. The top ten hold approximately 11% of the sample, which has a few hundred thousand distinct CDR3 sequences, about 11% seen once. This clonotype was counted ten times or more. What it recognizes is unknown. The V end lost 6 bases, the J end lost 9 bases, and 15 bases lay between the germline ends. CDR3 length: 13 residues. Findings and limits, study-wide: Few new T cells, the authors suggested, are recruited by each seasonal influenza vaccination.

In addition, the sample was reused for a study of T cells expressing NK-cell markers. This second study says: What made the TCR beta cDNA was 5'RACE template switching with UMIs. The study sequenced eight donors, seven HCMV-seropositive and one seronegative. In four donors, these clonotypes also led the CD3+CD56-NKG2C+ fraction.

V usage is TRBV12-3 or TRBV12-4 and J usage is TRBJ2-1, with TRBD1 as a possible D gene (6 bases). This clonotype originated in a man aged 45-65 years who received an inactivated influenza vaccine. The sample was PBMCs from blood, taken on the day of vaccination. CDR3 nucleotides: TGTGCCAGCAGCTTACAGGGATTAGGTGAGCAGTTCTTC. Its protein is CASSLQGLGEQFF.